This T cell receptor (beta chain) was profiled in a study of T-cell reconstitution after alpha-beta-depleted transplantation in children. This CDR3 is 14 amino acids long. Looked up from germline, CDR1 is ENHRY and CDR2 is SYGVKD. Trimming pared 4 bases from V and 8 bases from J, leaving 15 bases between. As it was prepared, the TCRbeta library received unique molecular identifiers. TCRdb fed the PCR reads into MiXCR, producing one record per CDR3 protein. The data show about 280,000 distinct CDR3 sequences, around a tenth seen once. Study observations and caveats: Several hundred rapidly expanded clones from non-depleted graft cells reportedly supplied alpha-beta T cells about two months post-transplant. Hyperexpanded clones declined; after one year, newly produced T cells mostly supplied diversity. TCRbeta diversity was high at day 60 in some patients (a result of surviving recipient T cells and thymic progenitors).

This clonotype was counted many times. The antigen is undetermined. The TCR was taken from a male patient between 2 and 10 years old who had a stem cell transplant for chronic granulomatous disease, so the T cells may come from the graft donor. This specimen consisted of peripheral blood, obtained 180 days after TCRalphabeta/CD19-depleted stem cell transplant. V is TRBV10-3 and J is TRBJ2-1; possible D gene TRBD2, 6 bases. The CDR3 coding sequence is TGTGCCATCAGTGGACTAGGGAATTTCGATGAGCAGTTCTTC. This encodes CAISGLGNFDEQFF.